The 24 T cell receptor beta chains in this list originate from one sample, sequenced in a study of PD-1 blockade in mismatch repair-deficient tumors. Some clones are missing from TCRdb's copy, which holds only in-frame ones; the method was immunoSEQ multiplex PCR. The data show around 110,000 clones, about 74% seen once. Sequences were derived from peripheral blood, sampled 60 to 65 weeks after starting pembrolizumab. These receptor sequences come from an adult with mismatch repair-deficient cancer.

The chain recombines TRBV30 with TRBJ1-1; possibly TRBD1 for D (6 bases). The CDR3 is 13 residues long. Per germline, CDR1 GTSNPN and CDR2 SVGIG (reference sequence). The germline V and J ends were trimmed by 1 base and 7 bases, with 13 bases remaining between them. The CDR3 sequence is CAWSAGRGNEAFF. The CDR3 coding sequence is TGTGCCTGGAGTGCGGGCAGGGGAAATGAAGCTTTCTTT.

This clone was observed a handful of times. The chain's CDR3 is CASSGRLGGYNEQFF. CDR3 DNA: TGTGCCAGTAGTGGTCGACTGGGCGGGTACAATGAGCAGTTCTTC. The gene calls are TRBV19 and TRBJ2-1; possible D gene TRBD2, 5 bases. The CDR3 is made up of 15 amino acids. Germline V CDR1 and CDR2: LNHDA, SQIVND (reference sequence). V was trimmed by 5 bases and J by 4 bases, leaving 15 bases between them.

The CDR3 spells CASGLSGGGKNTIYF. CDR3 bases: TGTGCCAGCGGACTATCAGGGGGCGGTAAGAACACCATATATTTT. The chain has TRBV28 and TRBJ1-3, with 8 bases lining up with TRBD1. Germline V CDR1 and CDR2: MDHEN, SYDVKM. V dropped 8 bases and J dropped 7; count of bases not matched to a gene: 13. The CDR3 has 15 residues.

V usage is TRBV6-1 and J usage is TRBJ2-1; D uncertain. The germline V gene has CDR1 MNHNS and CDR2 SASEGT. CDR3 length: 10 residues. V lost 11 bases, J lost 3 bases, and 5 bases lay in between. The CDR3 coding sequence is TGTGCCGCAAACTACAATGAGCAGTTCTTC. Protein sequence: CAANYNEQFF.

This rearrangement joins TRBV7-2 to TRBJ2-3; TRBD2 agrees at 10 bases. V shed 5 bases, J shed 4 bases, and the junction held 6 bases outside the gene matches. Germline assignment: CDR1 SGHTA and CDR2 FQGNSA. The CDR3 is 15 residues long. CDR3 sequence (DNA): TGTGCCAGCAGCCGGTGGACTAGCGGATCAGATACGCAGTATTTT. It is translated as CASSRWTSGSDTQYF.

The chain links TRBV9 to TRBJ2-1, with a possible D match to TRBD1 (6 bases). Deletions cut 4 bases from V and 9 bases from J, with 14 bases between. Germline lookup yields CDR1 SGDLS and CDR2 YYNGEE. The CDR3 has 13 residues. CDR3 in DNA: TGTGCCAGCAGCTTCCAGGGGCTTAGTGAGCAGTTCTTC. This encodes CASSFQGLSEQFF.

CDR3 loop: CATADGNTGELFF. The CDR3 DNA reads TGCGCCACCGCGGACGGGAACACCGGGGAGCTGTTTTTT. The V gene is TRBV5-1, the J gene TRBJ2-2; no firm D call. The V gene lost 9 bases and the J gene lost 1 base, with 10 bases spanning the gap. From germline, CDR1 is SGHRS and CDR2 YFSETQ. The CDR3 consists of 13 residues.

The chain employs TRBV4-1 and TRBJ2-7; 7 bases are a match to TRBD1. V shed 4 bases, J shed 7 bases, and the junction held 19 bases outside the gene matches. Germline V CDR1 and CDR2: MGHRA, YSYEKL. The CDR3 extends over 17 amino acids. The CDR3 DNA reads as TGCGCCAGCAGCCTCAGGGGGATGGACGAACCTCCCTCTGAGCAGTACTTC. Amino acid sequence: CASSLRGMDEPPSEQYF.

This clone was counted once. This sequence joins TRBV7-2 and TRBJ2-7, with 7 nucleotides matching TRBD1. The V gene end was trimmed by 5 bases and the J gene end by 3 bases; junction bases not matched to a gene: 7. CDR3 length equals 14 residues. Germline loops: CDR1 SGHTA, CDR2 FQGNSA. DNA for the CDR3: TGTGCCAGCAGCCCCGAGGGACAGCGCTACGAGCAGTACTTC. Amino acids: CASSPEGQRYEQYF.

This clone was detected once. The chain recombines TRBV9 with TRBJ2-7, with 9 bases fitting TRBD1. The CDR3 runs 16 residues. J gave up 0 bases and V 4 bases, and 8 bases lay outside the gene matches. Germline V lookup: CDR1 SGDLS, CDR2 YYNGEE. This CDR3 reads CASSSSRDRVSYEQYF. CDR3 in DNA: TGTGCCAGCAGCTCCTCCCGGGACAGGGTCTCCTACGAGCAGTACTTC.

The rearrangement links TRBV7-2 to TRBJ2-1; 12 bases align to TRBD2. J lost 2 bases, V lost 7 bases, and 6 bases had no gene match. Germline CDR1 is SGHTA and CDR2 is FQGNSA. The CDR3 has 16 residues. The CDR3 bases are TGTGCCAGCAACCATCGACTAGCGGGGGCCTACAATGAGCAGTTCTTC. This sequence encodes CASNHRLAGAYNEQFF.

V usage is TRBV5-4 and J usage is TRBJ2-7; possible D gene TRBD2, 5 bases. The CDR3 runs 13 residues. V was clipped by 3 bases and J by 6 bases, with 13 bases between them. The germline gives CDR1 SGHNT, CDR2 YYREEE (reference sequence). Here the CDR3 DNA reads TGTGCCAGCAGCTCCTCGGCGGGCTCCGAGCAGTACTTC. Translated: CASSSSAGSEQYF.

The V and J genes are TRBV7-9 and TRBJ2-7; tentative D call: TRBD1 (6 bases). This CDR3 comprises 16 residues. Looked up from germline, CDR1 is SEHNR and CDR2 is FQNEAQ (reference sequence). Trimming removed 5 bases from V and 0 bases from J, with 17 bases in between. The CDR3 nucleotides read TGTGCCAGCAGCATTTCGATAGGACAGAGCTCCTACGAGCAGTACTTC. This sequence encodes CASSISIGQSSYEQYF. The variable domain in full, completed from reference TRBV7-9 and TRBJ2-7, reads DTGVSQNPRHKITKRGQNVTFRCDPISEHNRLYWYRQTLGQGPEFLTYFQNEAQLEKSRLLSDRFSAERPKGSFSTLEIQRTEQGDSAMYLCASSISIGQSSYEQYFGPGTRLTVT.

This chain joins TRBV18 and TRBJ2-7, with D perhaps matching TRBD2 (6 bases). There are 14 residues in the CDR3. The germline gives CDR1 KGHSH, CDR2 LQKENI. V shed 2 bases and J shed 3 bases, with 11 bases lying between them. CDR3 loop: CASSPAGGNYEQYF. The CDR3 DNA is TGTGCCAGCTCACCAGCTGGGGGGAACTACGAGCAGTACTTC.

The rearrangement links TRBV18 to TRBJ1-1; D possibly corresponds to TRBD1 (6 bases). The V gene's germline CDR1 is KGHSH and CDR2 LQKENI. Trimming left V 6 bases short and J 1 base short, with 15 bases between. The CDR3 consists of 15 residues. The CDR3 DNA sequence: TGTGCCAGCTCCCAAACCCAGGGGAAGAACACTGAAGCTTTCTTT. It encodes CASSQTQGKNTEAFF.

The genes are TRBV5-1 and TRBJ1-1, with D possibly matching TRBD1 (5 bases). Trimming removed 4 bases from V and 1 base from J, with 11 bases in between. This CDR3 is 14 amino acids long. The germline V gene has CDR1 SGHRS and CDR2 YFSETQ. CDR3 protein: CASSDGTGNTEAFF. CDR3 coding DNA: TGCGCCAGCAGCGACGGGACGGGGAACACTGAAGCTTTCTTT.

The chain combines TRBV4-1 with TRBJ2-3; 9 bases agree with TRBD2. In germline, CDR1 is MGHRA, CDR2 YSYEKL. V gave up 0 bases and J gave up 6 bases; unmatched junction bases: 4. The CDR3 contains 15 residues. In nucleotides, the CDR3 is TGCGCCAGCAGCCAAGATTTAGCGGGAGTGGATACGCAGTATTTT. Amino acids: CASSQDLAGVDTQYF.

V is TRBV4-1 and J is TRBJ2-1; D is uncertain. This CDR3 spans 14 amino acids. Trimming took off 1 base at V and 3 bases at J, with 7 bases between the two ends. CDR1 is MGHRA and CDR2 is YSYEKL in the germline V gene. The CDR3 here is CASSQGAFYNEQFF. The CDR3 nucleotides are TGCGCCAGCAGCCAAGGTGCCTTCTACAATGAGCAGTTCTTC.

This clone occurred a few times. In the same sample, other DNA sequences code for this CDR3. The gene calls are TRBV9 and TRBJ2-2; D remains unclear. Trimming cost V 0 bases and J 5 bases, with 2 bases left between them. CDR1 and CDR2 from the germline V gene are SGDLS and YYNGEE. The CDR3 is made up of 12 amino acids. The CDR3 DNA reads TGTGCCAGCAGCGTAGCTACCGGGGAGCTGTTTTTT. Protein product: CASSVATGELFF.

The V call is TRBV14, the J call TRBJ2-7; D is uncertain. CDR3 length: 11 amino acids. Germline-derived CDR1 and CDR2 are SGHDN and FVKESK. Trimming took 8 bases from V and 4 from J, leaving 9 bases between them. The CDR3 is CASGWGYEQYF. The CDR3 region has the DNA TGTGCCAGCGGGTGGGGATACGAGCAGTACTTC.

The V call is TRBV28, the J call TRBJ2-1, with D uncertain. V was shortened by 2 bases and J by 4 bases, with 6 bases between the two germline ends. The germline V gene has CDR1 MDHEN and CDR2 SYDVKM. The CDR3 is made up of 13 amino acids. CDR3 residues: CASSLTGYNEQFF. The CDR3 DNA reads as TGTGCCAGCAGTTTAACCGGATACAATGAGCAGTTCTTC. Based on the CDR3 plus reference TRBV28 and TRBJ2-1, the full variable domain is DVKVTQSSRYLVKRTGEKVFLECVQDMDHENMFWYRQDPGLGLRLIYFSYDVKMKEKGDIPEGYSVSREKKERFSLILESASTNQTSMYLCASSLTGYNEQFFGPGTRLTVL.

The V and J genes are TRBV10-3 and TRBJ1-2; TRBD1 is a possible D gene (5 bases). V was cut by 0 bases and J by 9 bases, with 17 bases left in between. The CDR3 has 15 residues. CDR1 is ENHRY, CDR2 SYGVKD, per germline. CDR3 DNA: TGTGCCATCAGTGAGTCGAGGGACGGTCGAGGACGCTACACCTTC. This codes for CAISESRDGRGRYTF.

The V and J genes are TRBV27 and TRBJ1-2, with 8 bases fitting TRBD1. V trimming: 5 bases; J trimming: 8 bases; junction bases outside the gene matches: 7. The V gene's germline CDR1 is MNHEY and CDR2 SMNVEV (reference sequence). This CDR3 has 13 amino acids. Written as DNA, the CDR3 is TGTGCCAGCAGTCCCCAGGGGGCTTGGGGCTACACCTTC. Its translation is CASSPQGAWGYTF.

The V and J genes are TRBV29-1 and TRBJ2-1; D call uncertain. Trimming took off 6 bases at V and 5 bases at J, with 17 bases between the two ends. Germline CDR1 SQVTM, CDR2 ANQGSEA. This CDR3 is 14 amino acids long. The CDR3 reads CSVGWDPPDNEQFF. The CDR3 DNA follows: TGCAGCGTCGGGTGGGATCCGCCGGACAATGAGCAGTTCTTC.